This T cell receptor (beta chain) was identified during a study of CD8+CD57+ T cells in acquired aplastic anemia. TCR beta VDJ and CDR3 profiling used genomic DNA as template. From the reads, TCRdb called clonotypes with MiXCR, one entry per CDR3 protein. Found here are roughly 180,000 distinct CDR3 sequences, 64% of them singletons; the top ten hold around 46%. The CDR3 sequence is 10 residues long. Trimming took 6 bases from V and 3 from J, leaving 1 base between them. The germline V gene encodes CDR1 SGHAT and CDR2 FQNNGV. This clonotype was detected ten times or more. The sequenced sample was sorted CD4+, CD8+, or CD8+CD57+ T cells (not recorded which) from PBMCs. The receptor's source is a human donor with severe aplastic anemia or a healthy control (not recorded which). The V call is TRBV11-2, the J call TRBJ2-3; D not certain. CDR3 in amino acids: CASRTDTQYF. Here the CDR3 DNA reads TGTGCCAGCAGGACAGATACGCAGTATTTT.